This entry lists 30 T cell receptor beta chains sequenced from one sample in a study of T-cell reconstitution after alpha-beta-depleted transplantation in children. Preparation of the TCRbeta library was carried out with unique molecular identifiers. A single record per CDR3 protein comes from TCRdb applying MiXCR to the PCR reads. The sample consists of hundreds of thousands of distinct CDR3 sequences, around 17% of them appearing once. Sequencing used PBMCs from the stem cell graft donor, obtained from the stem cell graft. These receptors came from a human donor who donated a stem cell graft to a child with acute myeloid leukemia.

V is TRBV6-4 and J is TRBJ2-3; D not certain. The ends were cut back, 0 bases at V and 3 bases at J, with 4 bases in the middle. CDR3 size: 13 residues. Germline loops: CDR1 MRHNA, CDR2 SNTAGT. This CDR3 reads CASSDSWTDTQYF. In DNA form, the CDR3 reads TGTGCCAGCAGTGACTCCTGGACAGATACGCAGTATTTT.

In its sample, this clonotype was seen many times. The J gene is TRBJ1-5, the V gene TRBV29-1; D ambiguous. Trimming shortened V by 6 bases and J by 6 bases, and 15 bases separated the two germline ends. Germline values: CDR1 SQVTM, CDR2 ANQGSEA. The CDR3 loop spans 13 amino acids. As DNA, the CDR3 is TGCAGCGTCATGGACGGGGTGAGTCAGCCCCAGCATTTT. Encoded protein: CSVMDGVSQPQHF.

In this sample, this clonotype turned up many times. The rearrangement joins TRBV20-1 to TRBJ2-5, with TRBD2 identical over 9 bases. J was trimmed by 1 base and V by 6 bases; bases with no gene match: 6. CDR3 length: 14 amino acids. The germline V gene has CDR1 DFQATT and CDR2 SNEGSKA (reference sequence). The CDR3 DNA reads TGCAGTGCCACGACTAGCGGCTTCCAAGAGACCCAGTACTTC. It codes for CSATTSGFQETQYF.

This clonotype was observed many times. The CDR3 is CAISEEGAEAEAFF. DNA for the CDR3: TGTGCCATCAGTGAGGAGGGAGCGGAGGCTGAAGCTTTCTTT. The chain combines TRBV10-3 with TRBJ1-1, with D hard to call. Germline CDR1 is ENHRY and CDR2 is SYGVKD. This CDR3 has 14 residues. V was shortened by 2 bases and J by 6 bases, with 13 bases between the two germline ends.

This clonotype has at least ten counts. V usage is TRBV30 and J usage is TRBJ2-3; the D gene is possibly TRBD2 (6 bases). Germline V gene sequence: CDR1 GTSNPN, CDR2 SVGIG (reference sequence). V lost 4 bases, J lost 0 bases, and 11 bases lay in between. The CDR3 runs to 14 residues. CDR3 sequence (DNA): TGTGCCTGGATGACCGGGACTAGCACAGATACGCAGTATTTT. This sequence encodes CAWMTGTSTDTQYF.

The genes are TRBV6-2 or TRBV6-3 and TRBJ1-1, with D possibly TRBD1 on 5 matching bases. Looked up from germline, CDR1 is MNHEY and CDR2 is SVGEGT. This CDR3 is built from 13 residues. Trimming took 8 bases from V and 0 from J, leaving 10 bases between them. CDR3 protein: CASHPGLNTEAFF. The CDR3 coding sequence is TGTGCCAGCCATCCGGGACTGAACACTGAAGCTTTCTTT.

This clonotype occurred many times. J is TRBJ2-1 and V is TRBV10-3; 10 bases map to TRBD2. Trimming cost V 6 bases and J 7 bases; bases outside gene matches: 9. Looked up from germline, CDR1 is ENHRY and CDR2 is SYGVKD. This CDR3 contains 15 residues. The CDR3, as DNA: TGTGCCATCAGCGACGGACTAGCGGATTGGAATGAGCAGTTCTTC. Its protein is CAISDGLADWNEQFF.

This clonotype showed up just a few times. J is TRBJ1-1 and V is TRBV15; 11 nucleotides agree with TRBD1. With V trimmed by 3 bases and J by 7 bases, 7 bases remained unmatched. Germline lookup yields CDR1 LNHNV and CDR2 YYDKDF (reference sequence). The CDR3 length is 15 residues. Here the CDR3 reads CATSSQGQGESEAFF. The DNA of the CDR3 is TGTGCCACCAGCAGTCAGGGACAGGGGGAGAGTGAAGCTTTCTTT.

This clonotype was seen repeatedly, ten times or more. The chain employs TRBV25-1 and TRBJ2-1; possibly TRBD1 for D (5 bases). This CDR3 spans 12 amino acids. Trimming shortened V by 6 bases and J by 10 bases, and 13 bases separated the two germline ends. Germline assignment: CDR1 MGHDK and CDR2 SYGVNS. The CDR3 DNA reads TGTGCCAGCAGGACTGGGGCTCGGGAGCAGTTCTTC. Translated, it gives CASRTGAREQFF.

This clonotype was picked up a small number of times. The germline gene is not matched at one end of the junction; a read error may be the cause. This chain connects TRBV12-3 or TRBV12-4 to TRBJ2-4, with D uncertain. This CDR3 comprises 18 residues. CDR3 sequence (DNA): TGTGCCAGCTGTTTAAGGCTAGGGTTCACGTCAGCCAAAAACATTCAGTACTTC. It specifies CASCLRLGFTSAKNIQYF.

In this sample, this clonotype turned up many times. The chain uses TRBV20-1 and TRBJ2-3, with D possibly matching TRBD2 (6 bases). In germline, CDR1 is DFQATT, CDR2 SNEGSKA (reference sequence). This CDR3 comprises 13 residues. V gave up 3 bases and J gave up 4 bases, with 11 bases separating them. As DNA, the CDR3 is TGCAGTGCTAGGGGGAGCGGGCCAGATACGCAGTATTTT. It translates to CSARGSGPDTQYF.

This clonotype was counted ten times or more. This sequence joins TRBV20-1 and TRBJ2-3, with 9 nucleotides matching TRBD1. CDR1 is DFQATT and CDR2 is SNEGSKA in the germline V gene (reference sequence). The CDR3 is 15 amino acids. Losses at the gene ends were 2 bases for V and 5 bases for J; bases not matched to a gene: 8. CDR3 bases: TGCAGTGCTAGACATCCTACAGGGGGCATAGATACGCAGTATTTT. It is translated as CSARHPTGGIDTQYF.

This clonotype was counted at least ten times. This chain connects TRBV20-1 to TRBJ1-5, with 10 bases lining up with TRBD1. The junction had 6 bases not matched to a gene; V was cut back by 6 bases and J by 1 base. The CDR3 is 15 residues long. Germline CDR1 is DFQATT and CDR2 is SNEGSKA (reference sequence). The CDR3 loop is CSARTGGSSNQPQHF. The DNA for the CDR3 is TGCAGTGCAAGGACAGGGGGTTCAAGCAATCAGCCCCAGCATTTT.

This clonotype was found many times. The chain joins TRBV20-1 to TRBJ2-3, with D tentatively TRBD1 or TRBD2 (6 bases each). There are 14 residues in the CDR3. Germline V gives CDR1 DFQATT, CDR2 SNEGSKA (reference sequence). Trimming pared 2 bases from V and 6 bases from J, leaving 15 bases between. For the CDR3, the DNA is TGCAGTGCTAGATCCCCGGGGGCGGGGGATACGCAGTATTTT. Amino acids: CSARSPGAGDTQYF.

Ten or more counts support this clonotype. The rearrangement joins TRBV20-1 to TRBJ2-1; 8 nucleotides align to TRBD1. The trim removed 0 bases at V and 4 bases at J, leaving 5 bases unmatched. CDR1 and CDR2 (germline): DFQATT, SNEGSKA (reference sequence). The CDR3 totals 15 residues. The CDR3 here is CSARDVGQEYNEQFF. The CDR3 region has the DNA TGCAGTGCTAGAGATGTGGGACAGGAATACAATGAGCAGTTCTTC.

This clonotype has ten or more counts. This chain connects TRBV20-1 to TRBJ1-6; TRBD1 is a possible D gene (6 bases). The germline CDR1 and CDR2 sequences are DFQATT and SNEGSKA (reference sequence). Trimming cost V 2 bases and J 9 bases, with 17 bases left between them. The CDR3 is 15 residues long. This CDR3 is CSARYQQGEGSPLHF. The CDR3 coding sequence is TGCAGTGCTAGATATCAACAGGGTGAAGGTTCACCCCTCCACTTT.

This clonotype was found many times. The chain recombines TRBV20-1 with TRBJ2-1, with TRBD2 matching over 10 bases. CDR3 length: 15 amino acids. With 2 bases clipped from V and 3 bases from J, the junction kept 4 bases outside the gene matches. Germline loops: CDR1 DFQATT, CDR2 SNEGSKA (reference sequence). The CDR3 sequence is CSARTSGVVYNEQFF. The CDR3 coding sequence is TGCAGTGCTAGAACTAGCGGGGTGGTCTACAATGAGCAGTTCTTC.

The J gene is TRBJ2-5, the V gene TRBV20-1, with no clear D. Trimming pared 5 bases from V and 2 bases from J, leaving 12 bases between. Looked up from germline, CDR1 is DFQATT and CDR2 is SNEGSKA (reference sequence). The CDR3 loop spans 13 amino acids. The CDR3 loop reads CSAGVQIQETQYF. CDR3 coding DNA: TGCAGTGCTGGGGTGCAGATACAAGAGACCCAGTACTTC.

The V call is TRBV12-3 or TRBV12-4, the J call TRBJ1-1; D is undetermined. The CDR3 covers 14 residues. Trimming cost V 7 bases and J 4 bases, with 16 bases left between them. The CDR3 bases are TGTGCCAGCACTCCCCGTCGTGCGTTCACTGAAGCTTTCTTT. As protein: CASTPRRAFTEAFF.

The chain has TRBV30 and TRBJ1-1, with TRBD1 matching over 7 bases. Unmatched junction bases numbered 7, after V lost 3 bases and J lost 6 bases. This CDR3 contains 13 residues. Germline CDR1 and CDR2: GTSNPN and SVGIG (reference sequence). CDR3 protein: CAWRSRGVPEAFF. The CDR3 bases are TGTGCCTGGAGGAGCAGGGGGGTCCCTGAAGCTTTCTTT.

CDR3 sequence (DNA): TGTGCCAGCAGTTCTTCACTTGGGGGCAACACTGAAGCTTTCTTT. Translating gives CASSSSLGGNTEAFF. The gene calls are TRBV7-2 and TRBJ1-1, with a tentative D call TRBD1 (6 bases). Germline lookup yields CDR1 SGHTA and CDR2 FQGNSA. Trimming cost V 6 bases and J 2 bases, with 16 bases left between them. The CDR3 totals 15 residues.

In its sample, this clonotype was seen a few times. The rearrangement links TRBV5-1 to TRBJ2-7, with 8 bases identical to TRBD2. The J segment lost 1 base and the V segment lost 0 bases, leaving 3 bases of the junction unmatched. Germline V CDR1 and CDR2: SGHRS, YFSETQ. This CDR3 is built from 15 residues. CDR3 nucleotides: TGCGCCAGCAGCTTGGGAGTAGCGGGGTCCTACGAGCAGTACTTC. Translated, it gives CASSLGVAGSYEQYF. The whole variable domain, filled in from reference TRBV5-1 and TRBJ2-7, reads KAGVTQTPRYLIKTRGQQVTLSCSPISGHRSVSWYQQTPGQGLQFLFEYFSETQRNKGNFPGRFSGRQFSNSRSEMNVSTLELGDSALYLCASSLGVAGSYEQYFGPGTRLTVT.

The V call is TRBV3-1, the J call TRBJ2-3; 7 nucleotides match TRBD2. Per the germline V gene, CDR1 is LGHDT and CDR2 is YNNKEL (reference sequence). Trimming at V came to 4 bases and at J to 2 bases, leaving 9 bases not matched to a gene. The CDR3 length is 16 residues. CDR3: CASSRGGSSLTDTQYF. The DNA of the CDR3 is TGTGCCAGCAGCCGCGGGGGATCATCCCTCACAGATACGCAGTATTTT.

A remark on this clonotype: With a much larger clone just one base away, this may be a read error. J is TRBJ2-1 and V is TRBV12-3 or TRBV12-4; weak D call: TRBD1 (6 bases). CDR3 length: 13 residues. This CDR3 is CASSPGTHNDQFF. DNA for the CDR3: TGTGCCAGCAGCCCCGGGACACACAATGACCAGTTCTTC.

This clonotype was seen many times. The chain recombines TRBV20-1 with TRBJ1-1, with D perhaps TRBD1 (6 bases). V dropped 6 bases and J dropped 0 bases, with 23 bases sitting between them. This CDR3 has 17 amino acids. Germline values: CDR1 DFQATT, CDR2 SNEGSKA (reference sequence). Here the CDR3 DNA reads TGCAGTGCCAAGGGGCGGGGGGTTAGGGACATGAACACTGAAGCTTTCTTT. This translates into CSAKGRGVRDMNTEAFF.

V usage is TRBV14 and J usage is TRBJ2-1, with D perhaps matching TRBD1 or TRBD2 (6 bases each). This CDR3 contains 16 residues. Germline CDR1 and CDR2: SGHDN and FVKESK. V dropped 5 bases and J dropped 6 bases, with 20 bases sitting between them. CDR3 DNA sequence: TGTGCCAGCAGCTTTTTCCGGGGGCGAGCGGGCAATGAGCAGTTCTTC. Protein sequence: CASSFFRGRAGNEQFF.

This clonotype was observed a few times. The genes are TRBV7-2 and TRBJ1-2; tentative D call: TRBD1 (5 bases). The CDR3 runs to 14 residues. From germline, CDR1 is SGHTA and CDR2 FQGNSA. V lost 4 bases, J lost 0 bases, and 9 bases lay in between. The CDR3 region is CASSYTGPNYGYTF. CDR3 bases: TGTGCCAGCAGCTATACAGGCCCTAACTATGGCTACACCTTC.

In its sample, this clonotype was seen many times. J is TRBJ1-6 and V is TRBV5-5; 8 bases match TRBD1. Germline V lookup: CDR1 SGHKS, CDR2 YYEKEE (reference sequence). Trimming cost V 5 bases and J 0 bases; bases outside gene matches: 7. This CDR3 contains 17 residues. CDR3 loop: CASRYGQGSSYNSPLHF. For the CDR3, the DNA is TGTGCCAGCAGATACGGACAGGGAAGCTCCTATAATTCACCCCTCCACTTT. Looking up the rest from reference TRBV5-5 and TRBJ1-6 gives the full variable domain: DAGVTQSPTHLIKTRGQQVTLRCSPISGHKSVSWYQQVLGQGPQFIFQYYEKEERGRGNFPDRFSARQFPNYSSELNVNALLLGDSALYLCASRYGQGSSYNSPLHFGNGTRLTVT.

The CDR3 protein is CASSLGVQASYNEQFF. CDR3 DNA sequence: TGTGCCAGCAGCTTAGGGGTCCAGGCCTCCTACAATGAGCAGTTCTTC. The chain carries TRBV11-2 and TRBJ2-1; no definite D call. The CDR3 covers 16 residues. CDR1 is SGHAT, CDR2 FQNNGV, per germline. Trimming removed 1 base at V and 0 bases at J, with 10 bases between.

J is TRBJ2-3 and V is TRBV12-3 or TRBV12-4; D not certain. V dropped 3 bases and J dropped 6 bases, with 19 bases sitting between them. The CDR3 loop spans 16 amino acids. This chain's CDR3 is CASSLPPGEIGDTQYF. CDR3 DNA sequence: TGTGCCAGCAGTTTGCCCCCAGGAGAAATAGGTGATACGCAGTATTTT.